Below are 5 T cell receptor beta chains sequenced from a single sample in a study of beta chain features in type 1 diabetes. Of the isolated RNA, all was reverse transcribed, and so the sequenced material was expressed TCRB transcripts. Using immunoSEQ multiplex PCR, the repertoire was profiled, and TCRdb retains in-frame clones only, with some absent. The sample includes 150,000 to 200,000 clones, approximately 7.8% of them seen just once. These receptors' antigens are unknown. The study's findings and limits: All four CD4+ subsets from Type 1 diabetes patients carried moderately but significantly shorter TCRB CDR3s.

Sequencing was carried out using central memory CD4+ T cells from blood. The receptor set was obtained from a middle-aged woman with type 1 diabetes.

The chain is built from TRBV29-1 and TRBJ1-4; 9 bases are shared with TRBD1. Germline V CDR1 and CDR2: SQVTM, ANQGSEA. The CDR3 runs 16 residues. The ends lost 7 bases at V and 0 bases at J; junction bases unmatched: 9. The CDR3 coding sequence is TGCAGCGCCGCACAGGGGGCGAGTGCAACTAATGAAAAACTGTTTTTT. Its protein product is CSAAQGASATNEKLFF. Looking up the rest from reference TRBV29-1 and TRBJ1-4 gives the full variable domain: SAVISQKPSRDICQRGTSLTIQCQVDSQVTMMFWYRQQPGQSLTLIATANQGSEATYESGFVIDKFPISRPNLTFSTLTVSNMSPEDSSIYLCSAAQGASATNEKLFFGSGTQLSVL.

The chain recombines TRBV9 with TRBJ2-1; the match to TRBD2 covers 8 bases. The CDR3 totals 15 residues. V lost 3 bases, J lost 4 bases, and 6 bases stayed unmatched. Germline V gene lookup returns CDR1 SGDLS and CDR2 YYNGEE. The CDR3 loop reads CASSARLASYNEQFF. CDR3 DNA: TGTGCCAGCAGCGCACGACTAGCGTCATACAATGAGCAGTTCTTC. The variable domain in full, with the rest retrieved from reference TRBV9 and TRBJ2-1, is DSGVTQTPKHLITATGQRVTLRCSPRSGDLSVYWYQQSLDQGLQFLIQYYNGEERAKGNILERFSAQQFPDLHSELNLSSLELGDSALYFCASSARLASYNEQFFGPGTRLTVL.

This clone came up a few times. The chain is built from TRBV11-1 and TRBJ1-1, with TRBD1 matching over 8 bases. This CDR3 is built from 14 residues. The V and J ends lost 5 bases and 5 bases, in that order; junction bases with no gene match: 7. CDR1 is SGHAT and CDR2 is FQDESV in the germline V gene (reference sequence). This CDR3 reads CASSLGGQATEAFF. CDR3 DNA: TGTGCCAGCAGCCTAGGGGGACAGGCAACTGAAGCTTTCTTT.

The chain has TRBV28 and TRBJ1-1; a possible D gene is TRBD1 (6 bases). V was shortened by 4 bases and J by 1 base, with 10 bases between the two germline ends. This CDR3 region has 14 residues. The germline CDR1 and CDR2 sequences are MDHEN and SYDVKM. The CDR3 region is CASSSGTTNTEAFF. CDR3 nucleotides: TGTGCCAGCAGTTCCGGGACAACGAACACTGAAGCTTTCTTT.

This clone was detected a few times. The DNA for the CDR3 is TGTGCCAGCAGTCCCCGGGGGGTGAGCTCCTACAATGAGCAGTTCTTC. Its protein product is CASSPRGVSSYNEQFF. V and J are TRBV27 and TRBJ2-1, with TRBD2 matching 7 bases. CDR3 size: 16 residues. The germline gives CDR1 MNHEY, CDR2 SMNVEV (reference sequence). With 5 bases clipped from V and 0 bases from J, the junction kept 7 bases outside the gene matches.